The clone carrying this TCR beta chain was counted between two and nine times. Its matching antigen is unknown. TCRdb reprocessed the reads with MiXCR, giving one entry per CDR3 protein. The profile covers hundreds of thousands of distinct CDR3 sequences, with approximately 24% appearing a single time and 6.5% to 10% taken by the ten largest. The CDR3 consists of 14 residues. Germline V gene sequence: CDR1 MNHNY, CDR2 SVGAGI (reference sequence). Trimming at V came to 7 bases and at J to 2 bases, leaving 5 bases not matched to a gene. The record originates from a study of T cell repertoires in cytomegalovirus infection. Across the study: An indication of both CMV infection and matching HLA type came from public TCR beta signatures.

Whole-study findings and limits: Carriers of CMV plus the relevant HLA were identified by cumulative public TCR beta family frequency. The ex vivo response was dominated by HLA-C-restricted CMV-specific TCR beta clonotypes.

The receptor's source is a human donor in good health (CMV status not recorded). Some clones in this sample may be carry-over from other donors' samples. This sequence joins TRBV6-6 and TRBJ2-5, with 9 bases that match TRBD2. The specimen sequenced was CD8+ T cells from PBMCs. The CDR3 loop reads CASMLAGRQETQYF. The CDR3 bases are TGTGCCAGCATGCTAGCGGGGCGGCAAGAGACCCAGTACTTC.